The clone carrying this T cell receptor beta chain was observed a handful of times. Original methodology: The assay estimated nucleated cells by amplifying reference gene primers. Libraries were prepared by immunoSEQ multiplex PCR; TCRdb keeps only in-frame clonotypes and omits some of them. Clone size and V and J calls were adopted from that table, with D and trimming inferred from the DNA. The table records just over 300,000 clones, under 90% of them present only once. Seattle participants joined during active infection and were tracked over time. This sample is part of a study of blood T cell repertoires in COVID-19. At the level of the study: PBMCs, B-cell-depleted T cells, or T cells were the source of the cDNA or gDNA that made up the material.

The CDR3 is 15 amino acids. Losses at the gene ends were 5 bases for V and 5 bases for J; bases not matched to a gene: 10. CDR1 is LGHDT and CDR2 is YNNKEL in the germline V gene (reference sequence). The specimen sequenced was peripheral blood. The chain couples TRBV3-1 (or the pseudogene TRBV3-2) to TRBJ1-1; 8 nucleotides match TRBD1. This clonotype originated in a woman aged 30 to 39 with COVID-19, enrolled during active disease. CDR3: CASSIRTGRGTEAFF. CDR3 in DNA: TGTGCCAGCAGCATACGGACAGGGAGGGGGACTGAAGCTTTCTTT.